These 14 T cell receptor beta chains were sequenced from one sample in a study of prognosis after radiotherapy for stage I lung cancer. Amplification of the TCR beta CDR3 (from genomic DNA) was done by two-round multiplex PCR. Primers specific to each TRBV and TRBJ gene drove first-round PCR. Each CDR3 protein gets one entry after TCRdb re-called the multiplex PCR reads with MiXCR. The sample holds 30,000 or so distinct CDR3 sequences; around 32% are singletons and the top ten take about 33%. The material sequenced was PBMCs, taken before or after stereotactic body radiation therapy (not recorded which). All receptors derive from a donor aged 50 or older with non-small cell lung cancer.

This clonotype was seen at least ten times. J is TRBJ1-1 and V is TRBV2; D is uncertain. The CDR3 spans 13 residues. The V and J ends lost 3 bases and 5 bases respectively, with 10 bases between them. CDR1 and CDR2 from the germline V gene are SNHLY and FYNNEI. The CDR3 reads CASSDGLHTEAFF. CDR3 bases: TGTGCCAGCAGTGACGGGCTTCATACTGAAGCTTTCTTT.

This clonotype was picked up many times. The chain couples TRBV6-1 to TRBJ2-7; D is uncertain. The CDR3 contains 12 residues. Trimming took off 11 bases at V and 4 bases at J, with 15 bases between the two ends. The germline CDR1 and CDR2 sequences are MNHNS and SASEGT. In nucleotides, the CDR3 is TGTGCCGATAAGAGCAGAACTTACGAGCAGTACTTC. Its protein product is CADKSRTYEQYF.

This clonotype was seen many times. The chain carries TRBV5-1 and TRBJ2-3, with 14 bases that match TRBD2. This CDR3 region has 18 residues. CDR1 and CDR2 (germline): SGHRS, YFSETQ. Trimming cost V 0 bases and J 4 bases; bases outside gene matches: 7. The CDR3 reads CASSLAGTSGRIADTQYF. The CDR3 nucleotides are TGCGCCAGCAGCTTGGCCGGGACTAGCGGGAGAATAGCAGATACGCAGTATTTT.

The chain recombines TRBV6-1 with TRBJ2-7, with 8 bases identical to TRBD1. Trimming cost V 6 bases and J 2 bases; bases outside gene matches: 6. The germline gives CDR1 MNHNS, CDR2 SASEGT. The CDR3 runs 14 residues. The DNA for the CDR3 is TGTGCCAGCAGGGGTACAGGGGGTACCTACGAGCAGTACTTC. The encoded protein is CASRGTGGTYEQYF.

Only a few counts were recorded for this clonotype. The J gene is TRBJ1-1, the V gene TRBV4-1; no definite D call. The CDR3 spans 12 residues. The germline V gene encodes CDR1 MGHRA and CDR2 YSYEKL. Trimming cost V 1 base and J 11 bases, with 11 bases left between them. The chain's CDR3 is CASSQAMDGAFF. The CDR3 DNA follows: TGCGCCAGCAGCCAAGCCATGGATGGTGCTTTCTTT.

This chain connects TRBV29-1 to TRBJ1-1; possible D gene TRBD1, 5 bases. The germline V gene encodes CDR1 SQVTM and CDR2 ANQGSEA. V was pared by 6 bases and J by 0 bases, with 14 bases between. The CDR3 is 14 amino acids. The CDR3 DNA follows: TGCAGCGTCGAGGGACGTCTCATGAACACTGAAGCTTTCTTT. It is translated as CSVEGRLMNTEAFF.

About this clonotype itself: This is likely an artifact of a read error, given a far larger clone one base away. The chain uses TRBV28 and TRBJ2-7, with a tentative D call TRBD2 (5 bases). Germline V gene sequence: CDR1 MDHEN, CDR2 SYDVKM. This CDR3 has 14 residues. Trimming removed 11 bases from V and 6 bases from J, with 23 bases in between. In nucleotides, the CDR3 is TGTGCCGGACTCATGTATGTGGATCCCGGCGAGCAGTACTTC. Amino acids: CAGLMYVDPGEQYF.

This clonotype was seen many times. This rearrangement joins TRBV19 to TRBJ2-7; 14 nucleotides line up with TRBD2. The CDR3 covers 13 residues. The germline gives CDR1 LNHDA, CDR2 SQIVND (reference sequence). With 6 bases clipped from V and 5 bases from J, the junction kept 0 bases outside the gene matches. The CDR3 spells CASRGLAGDEQYF. The CDR3 DNA sequence: TGTGCCAGTAGGGGACTAGCGGGAGACGAGCAGTACTTC.

V and J are TRBV4-1 and TRBJ2-6; D call uncertain. Between the trimmed V and J ends, which lost 2 bases and 0 bases, there was a span of 5 bases. The CDR3 runs to 15 residues. CDR1 MGHRA and CDR2 YSYEKL come from the germline V gene. The CDR3 sequence: CASSQSDSGANVLTF. The DNA of the CDR3 is TGCGCCAGCAGCCAATCCGACTCTGGGGCCAACGTCCTGACTTTC.

This clonotype came up many times. The V and J genes are TRBV13 and TRBJ2-1, with D unresolved. There are 15 residues in the CDR3. Between the trimmed V and J ends, which lost 5 bases and 4 bases, there was a span of 15 bases. Germline values: CDR1 PRHDT, CDR2 FYEKMQ (reference sequence). CDR3 nucleotides: TGTGCCAGCAGCCCTATTTCGAAGGAGTACAATGAGCAGTTCTTC. It is translated as CASSPISKEYNEQFF.

This clonotype showed up many times. This chain joins TRBV30 and TRBJ2-5; no reliable D call. V was shortened by 1 base and J by 5 bases, with 11 bases between the two germline ends. From germline, CDR1 is GTSNPN and CDR2 SVGIG (reference sequence). This CDR3 comprises 13 residues. CDR3 nucleotide sequence: TGTGCCTGGAGTGCCATCTATGGGGAGACCCAGTACTTC. Translating gives CAWSAIYGETQYF. Drawing the rest from reference TRBV30 and TRBJ2-5, the complete variable domain is SQTIHQWPATLVQPVGSPLSLECTVEGTSNPNLYWYRQAAGRGLQLLFYSVGIGQISSEVPQNLSASRPQDRQFILSSKKLLLSDSGFYLCAWSAIYGETQYFGPGTRLLVL.

The sample holds many counts of this clonotype. In nucleotides, the CDR3 is TGTGCCAGCAGTTTCTGGGGAAATAGCAATCAGCCCCAGCATTTT. It codes for CASSFWGNSNQPQHF. J is TRBJ1-5 and V is TRBV28; D unclear. Trimming cost V 3 bases and J 0 bases, with 9 bases left between them. Germline V gene data show CDR1 as MDHEN and CDR2 as SYDVKM. The CDR3 totals 15 residues.

The gene calls are TRBV12-3 or TRBV12-4 and TRBJ2-7; D unresolved. V was shortened by 4 bases and J by 3 bases, with 10 bases between the two germline ends. The CDR3 covers 13 residues. As DNA, the CDR3 is TGTGCCAGCAGTTCATACCCCGACTACGAGCAGTACTTC. Its translation is CASSSYPDYEQYF.

This clonotype has a handful of counts. The V and J genes are TRBV9 and TRBJ2-5; D possibly corresponds to TRBD1 (6 bases). Trimming took 1 base from V and 5 from J, leaving 12 bases between them. This CDR3 is 14 amino acids long. CDR1 and CDR2 from the germline V gene are SGDLS and YYNGEE. CDR3 amino acids: CASSVSGAVETQYF. In nucleotides, the CDR3 is TGTGCCAGCAGCGTATCAGGGGCCGTGGAGACCCAGTACTTC.